This T cell receptor beta chain is drawn from a study of beta chain features in type 1 diabetes. General study results and limits: Shortening of TCRB CDR3s, moderate but significant, appeared in all four CD4+ subsets of Type 1 diabetes patients.

CDR1 and CDR2 (germline): LNHDA, SQIVND (reference sequence). The CDR3 runs to 12 residues. The J segment lost 9 bases and the V segment lost 2 bases, leaving 1 base of the junction unmatched. A few counts support this clone. The target antigen is unknown. Reverse transcription of all isolated RNA meant that expressed TCRB transcripts were sequenced. Profiled with immunoSEQ multiplex PCR; TCRdb holds only in-frame clones, not every one. The table lists 250,000 to 350,000 clones, 13% to 15% of them singletons. Specimen: naive CD4+ T cells from blood. This sequence originates from a man aged 25 to 45 with type 1 diabetes. The rearrangement links TRBV19 to TRBJ2-1; 7 nucleotides align to TRBD2. This CDR3 is CASSIIAGEQFF. Here the CDR3 DNA reads TGTGCCAGTAGTATAATAGCGGGTGAGCAGTTCTTC.